One and the same sample provided the 16 T cell receptor beta chains below, sequenced in a study of blood T cell repertoires in COVID-19. Measured with immunoSEQ multiplex PCR; TCRdb has only the in-frame clones, and not every one. The repertoire holds around 160,000 clones, 80% to 90% seen once, with about an eighth in the top ten. Sequencing was carried out using peripheral blood. These receptor sequences come from a man in his late teens or twenties with COVID-19, enrolled during active disease.

The CDR3 region is CASRPTGGYYGYTF. The CDR3 DNA follows: TGTGCCAGCAGGCCGACAGGGGGATACTATGGCTACACCTTC. V usage is TRBV28 and J usage is TRBJ1-2; the match to TRBD1 covers 9 bases. Trimming took 6 bases from V and 3 from J; bases not matched to a gene: 5. In germline, CDR1 is MDHEN, CDR2 SYDVKM. The length of the CDR3 is 14 residues.

V and J are TRBV29-1 and TRBJ2-7; no reliable D call. V was shortened by 3 bases and J by 0 bases, with 9 bases between the two germline ends. Germline V gives CDR1 SQVTM, CDR2 ANQGSEA. The CDR3 loop spans 13 amino acids. CDR3 sequence: CSVDSPDSYEQYF. The DNA for the CDR3 is TGCAGCGTTGATTCGCCAGACTCCTACGAGCAGTACTTC.

This clone was found once. This chain links TRBV19 with TRBJ2-2; 10 positions match TRBD1. The length of the CDR3 is 14 residues. Germline CDR1 is LNHDA and CDR2 is SQIVND (reference sequence). V was pared by 10 bases and J by 5 bases, with 7 bases of the junction left unmatched. As DNA, the CDR3 is TGTGCCACCCAGACAGGGGGCCGAACCGGGGAGCTGTTTTTT. Translating it yields CATQTGGRTGELFF.

The V gene is TRBV7-9, the J gene TRBJ2-7; TRBD2 is a possible D gene (5 bases). The germline gives CDR1 SEHNR, CDR2 FQNEAQ (reference sequence). This CDR3 is 14 amino acids long. With 1 base removed from V and 0 bases from J, the gap between germline ends came to 7 bases. The CDR3 region is CASSLVGNSYEQYF. CDR3 nucleotides: TGTGCCAGCAGCTTAGTCGGGAACTCCTACGAGCAGTACTTC.

V is TRBV6-5 and J is TRBJ1-1; D is unresolved. The ends were cut back, 8 bases at V and 7 bases at J, with 17 bases in the middle. In germline, CDR1 is MNHEY, CDR2 SVGAGI. The CDR3 consists of 13 residues. DNA of the CDR3: TGTGCCAGCCGGCCGCTTAGCCGAGATGAAGCTTTCTTT. This sequence encodes CASRPLSRDEAFF.

This clone is a singleton in its sample. The rearrangement uses TRBV29-1 and TRBJ2-7, with 8 bases matching TRBD2. The germline V gene has CDR1 SQVTM and CDR2 ANQGSEA. V was pared by 4 bases and J by 2 bases, with 10 bases of the junction left unmatched. CDR3 length: 15 amino acids. Here the CDR3 reads CSVAGASGLTYEQYF. DNA for the CDR3: TGCAGCGTTGCTGGGGCTAGCGGGCTGACCTACGAGCAGTACTTC.

Notes on this clone: One end of the junction varies from germline; a read error may be responsible. The chain couples TRBV27 to TRBJ2-7, with D perhaps matching TRBD1 (6 bases). The CDR3 sequence is 15 residues long. Germline CDR1 MNHEY, CDR2 SMNVEV (reference sequence). CDR3: CTSSSYRAGPYEQYF. As DNA, the CDR3 is TGTACCAGCAGTTCCTACAGGGCCGGACCCTACGAGCAGTACTTC.

This clone was seen a single time. The V gene is TRBV9, the J gene TRBJ1-1; TRBD1 is a possible D gene (6 bases). V shed 3 bases and J shed 0 bases, with 12 bases lying between them. The CDR3 is 15 amino acids. CDR1 SGDLS and CDR2 YYNGEE come from the germline V gene. CDR3 residues: CASSARGTLNTEAFF. The CDR3 coding sequence is TGTGCCAGCAGCGCCAGAGGGACACTGAACACTGAAGCTTTCTTT.

The gene calls are TRBV27 and TRBJ2-7; 7 bases line up with TRBD2. V was clipped by 5 bases and J by 0 bases; unmatched bases: 7. CDR1 and CDR2 (germline): MNHEY, SMNVEV (reference sequence). This CDR3 has 15 amino acids. CDR3 in DNA: TGTGCCAGCAGTCAAGCGGGACGGATCTCCTACGAGCAGTACTTC. It specifies CASSQAGRISYEQYF.

The chain employs TRBV24-1 and TRBJ2-1; tentative D call: TRBD1 (5 bases). V was clipped by 8 bases and J by 3 bases, with 13 bases between them. Germline-derived CDR1 and CDR2 are KGHDR and SFDVKD. CDR3 size: 14 residues. CDR3 region: CATTSGRDYNEQFF. DNA of the CDR3: TGTGCCACCACATCGGGCAGGGACTACAATGAGCAGTTCTTC.

CDR3 loop: CASSWVQSAGTGNYEQYF. DNA of the CDR3: TGTGCCAGCAGTTGGGTACAGTCTGCCGGGACAGGGAACTACGAGCAGTACTTC. V usage is TRBV28 and J usage is TRBJ2-7, with TRBD1 matching over 9 bases. V lost 4 bases to trimming and J lost 3 bases; unmatched junction nucleotides: 16. Germline CDR1 MDHEN, CDR2 SYDVKM. The CDR3 length is 18 residues. Full variable domain (missing parts from reference TRBV28 and TRBJ2-7): DVKVTQSSRYLVKRTGEKVFLECVQDMDHENMFWYRQDPGLGLRLIYFSYDVKMKEKGDIPEGYSVSREKKERFSLILESASTNQTSMYLCASSWVQSAGTGNYEQYFGPGTRLTVT.

The V gene is TRBV5-8, the J gene TRBJ2-3, with 7 positions matching TRBD2. V was pared by 4 bases and J by 0 bases, with 8 bases of the junction left unmatched. Germline values: CDR1 SGHTS, CDR2 YDEGEE. CDR3 length: 16 amino acids. The CDR3 sequence: CASSHGRGPSTDTQYF. As DNA, the CDR3 is TGTGCCAGCAGCCATGGGAGGGGACCTAGCACAGATACGCAGTATTTT.

The gene calls are TRBV4-1 and TRBJ1-5, with 9 nucleotides matching TRBD1. The CDR3 spans 17 residues. Germline-derived CDR1 and CDR2 are MGHRA and YSYEKL. J was trimmed by 1 base and V by 4 bases; bases with no gene match: 8. CDR3 amino acids: CASSPGQGIRSNQPQHF. CDR3 DNA: TGCGCCAGCAGCCCGGGACAGGGAATCCGAAGCAATCAGCCCCAGCATTTT.

Only a few counts were recorded for this clone. This CDR3 reads CASSIGPDRGASPLHF. The CDR3 DNA follows: TGTGCCAGTAGTATTGGACCCGACAGGGGGGCTTCACCCCTCCACTTT. The chain recombines TRBV19 with TRBJ1-6; TRBD1 agrees at 9 bases. Trimming took 3 bases from V and 9 from J; bases not matched to a gene: 9. The CDR3 runs to 16 residues. Germline assignment: CDR1 LNHDA and CDR2 SQIVND (reference sequence).

The chain links TRBV10-3 to TRBJ1-2; D might be TRBD1 (6 bases). This CDR3 is built from 14 residues. The germline gives CDR1 ENHRY, CDR2 SYGVKD. Between the trimmed V and J ends, which lost 3 bases and 2 bases, there was a span of 10 bases. The CDR3 sequence is CAISDRGANYGYTF. Written as DNA, the CDR3 is TGTGCCATCAGTGACAGGGGTGCCAACTATGGCTACACCTTC.

The V gene is TRBV28, the J gene TRBJ2-3; 8 nucleotides line up with TRBD2. Per the germline V gene, CDR1 is MDHEN and CDR2 is SYDVKM. The CDR3 spans 14 residues. Losses at the gene ends were 6 bases for V and 5 bases for J; bases not matched to a gene: 7. CDR3 amino acids: CASSPGLVRDTQYF. In nucleotides, the CDR3 is TGTGCCAGCAGCCCGGGACTAGTGAGAGATACGCAGTATTTT.